The 17 T cell receptor beta chains given below trace back to one sample, sequenced in a study of blood T cell repertoires in COVID-19. The method was immunoSEQ multiplex PCR; TCRdb's version includes in-frame clones alone and lacks a portion of them. The table shows over 75,000 clones, with over 80% occurring only once. The material sequenced was peripheral blood. These receptors all come from a woman at least 80 years old with active or convalescent COVID-19.

In nucleotides, the CDR3 is TGTGCCAGCGCCGTGCTACAGGGTGGCGACAATGAGCAGTTCTTC. Amino acid sequence: CASAVLQGGDNEQFF. The chain joins TRBV5-4 to TRBJ2-1; tentatively, D is TRBD1 (6 bases). V lost 7 bases and J 5 bases, leaving 19 bases between the germline ends. From germline, CDR1 is SGHNT and CDR2 YYREEE (reference sequence). The CDR3 has 15 residues.

This clone was seen a single time. The chain has TRBV6-1 and TRBJ2-5; possibly TRBD2 for D (5 bases). The CDR3 contains 14 residues. In germline, CDR1 is MNHNS, CDR2 SASEGT. V lost 2 bases and J 6 bases, leaving 13 bases between the germline ends. CDR3 sequence: CASSEPGKSKTQYF. The CDR3 region has the DNA TGTGCCAGCAGTGAACCGGGAAAAAGTAAGACCCAGTACTTC.

The chain joins TRBV20-1 to TRBJ2-7; D is unresolved. Trimming removed 3 bases from V and 3 bases from J, with 6 bases in between. Germline lookup yields CDR1 DFQATT and CDR2 SNEGSKA (reference sequence). The CDR3 spans 11 residues. The CDR3 DNA reads TGCAGTGCTAGTACGGGCTACGAGCAGTACTTC. Its translation: CSASTGYEQYF.

The chain combines TRBV7-2 with TRBJ2-3; perhaps TRBD2 as D (6 bases). Deletions cut 8 bases from V and 0 bases from J, with 15 bases between. The CDR3 contains 15 residues. Germline CDR1 reads SGHTA; CDR2 reads FQGNSA. CDR3: CASAFHGGSTDTQYF. For the CDR3, the DNA is TGTGCCAGCGCGTTCCACGGGGGAAGCACAGATACGCAGTATTTT.

The chain employs TRBV28 and TRBJ2-5; 9 nucleotides line up with TRBD2. Per germline, CDR1 MDHEN and CDR2 SYDVKM. V dropped 5 bases and J dropped 2; count of bases not matched to a gene: 6. The CDR3 runs 15 residues. The DNA of the CDR3 is TGTGCCAGCAGTCCTGGGACTAGCAGACAAGAGACCCAGTACTTC. Translating gives CASSPGTSRQETQYF.

The V gene is TRBV11-1, the J gene TRBJ2-7; 8 positions agree with TRBD1. V dropped 5 bases and J dropped 5; count of bases not matched to a gene: 5. The CDR3 sequence is 13 residues long. Germline V CDR1 and CDR2: SGHAT, FQDESV (reference sequence). As DNA, the CDR3 is TGTGCCAGCAGCCTCGACAGGGGCCACGAGCAGTACTTC. This sequence encodes CASSLDRGHEQYF.

This chain joins TRBV5-1 and TRBJ1-2; no reliable D call. CDR3 length: 16 amino acids. Per germline, CDR1 SGHRS and CDR2 YFSETQ. V shed 4 bases and J shed 0 bases, with 16 bases lying between them. CDR3 residues: CASSLLPTETNYGYTF. The CDR3 nucleotides read TGCGCCAGCAGCCTCCTCCCGACGGAGACTAACTATGGCTACACCTTC.

The chain has TRBV24-1 and TRBJ1-3; 8 nucleotides align to TRBD1. Unmatched junction bases numbered 3, after V lost 6 bases and J lost 0 bases. The CDR3 has 15 amino acids. The germline gives CDR1 KGHDR, CDR2 SFDVKD. CDR3 loop: CATSSTGDSGNTIYF. CDR3 bases: TGTGCCACCAGTTCGACAGGGGACTCTGGAAACACCATATATTTT.

V usage is TRBV3-1 (or the pseudogene TRBV3-2) and J usage is TRBJ1-2; TRBD1 matches 7 bases. V shed 6 bases, J shed 8 bases, and the junction held 15 bases outside the gene matches. The CDR3 runs to 15 residues. Germline V lookup: CDR1 LGHDT, CDR2 YNNKEL (reference sequence). The CDR3 bases are TGTGCCAGCAGACCCGGACAGGCGTACTTAGAGGGCTACACCTTC. It yields the protein CASRPGQAYLEGYTF.

This chain links TRBV29-1 with TRBJ2-1; 14 nucleotides align to TRBD2. J was trimmed by 15 bases and V by 3 bases; bases with no gene match: 7. Germline CDR1 reads SQVTM; CDR2 reads ANQGSEA. CDR3 length: 13 amino acids. CDR3 sequence (DNA): TGCAGCGTTGAGACTAGCGGGAGGGCCTCTCTGTTCTTC. Translation gives CSVETSGRASLFF.

This clone was seen a few times. The chain is built from TRBV28 and TRBJ1-2; 11 nucleotides agree with TRBD1. The CDR3 is 14 amino acids. Looked up from germline, CDR1 is MDHEN and CDR2 is SYDVKM. V lost 6 bases and J lost 8; bases outside the gene matches: 8. This CDR3 reads CASRGPGQGGGYTF. The CDR3 DNA sequence: TGTGCCAGCAGGGGACCGGGACAGGGGGGAGGCTACACCTTC.

The CDR3 is CASSLLAGISSWDYGYTF. The CDR3 nucleotides are TGTGCCAGCAGCTTACTGGCAGGAATCTCGAGCTGGGACTATGGCTACACCTTC. This rearrangement joins TRBV7-9 to TRBJ1-2, with no clear D. Germline CDR1 reads SEHNR; CDR2 reads FQNEAQ (reference sequence). V lost 2 bases and J lost 3, with 22 bases in between. The CDR3 consists of 18 residues.

V is TRBV19 and J is TRBJ1-2, with TRBD1 identical over 8 bases. Trimming cost V 3 bases and J 5 bases; bases outside gene matches: 5. The germline V gene encodes CDR1 LNHDA and CDR2 SQIVND (reference sequence). The CDR3 has 14 amino acids. The CDR3 loop is CASSIQGAGYGYTF. The DNA of the CDR3 is TGTGCCAGTAGTATCCAGGGGGCCGGGTATGGCTACACCTTC.

V usage is TRBV6-1 and J usage is TRBJ2-5; 7 nucleotides match TRBD1. Germline CDR1 and CDR2: MNHNS and SASEGT. J was trimmed by 5 bases and V by 2 bases; bases with no gene match: 8. The CDR3 spans 15 residues. The CDR3 sequence: CASSEFSDREETQYF. The DNA for the CDR3 is TGTGCCAGCAGTGAATTTTCCGACAGGGAGGAGACCCAGTACTTC.

This chain links TRBV28 with TRBJ1-5, with no clear D. The V end lost 6 bases, the J end lost 0 bases, and 9 bases lay between the germline ends. This CDR3 has 14 amino acids. Germline V gene sequence: CDR1 MDHEN, CDR2 SYDVKM. The CDR3 sequence: CASSQTNSNQPQHF. CDR3 sequence (DNA): TGTGCCAGCAGCCAGACAAATAGCAATCAGCCCCAGCATTTT.

The chain uses TRBV5-5 and TRBJ2-2; 7 bases map to TRBD2. The CDR3 runs to 16 residues. Germline V lookup: CDR1 SGHKS, CDR2 YYEKEE (reference sequence). Trimming took 0 bases from V and 5 from J; bases not matched to a gene: 7. CDR3 sequence (DNA): TGTGCCAGCAGCTTGGAGACTAGCCCCCTAACCGGGGAGCTGTTTTTT. This gives the protein CASSLETSPLTGELFF.

The rearrangement links TRBV2 to TRBJ1-2; no clear D. CDR3 length: 14 residues. CDR1 SNHLY and CDR2 FYNNEI come from the germline V gene. Trimming pared 8 bases from V and 6 bases from J, leaving 19 bases between. Written as DNA, the CDR3 is TGTGCCAGCTCCCGATCGGGAGAGGTCGATGGCTACACCTTC. Amino acids: CASSRSGEVDGYTF.